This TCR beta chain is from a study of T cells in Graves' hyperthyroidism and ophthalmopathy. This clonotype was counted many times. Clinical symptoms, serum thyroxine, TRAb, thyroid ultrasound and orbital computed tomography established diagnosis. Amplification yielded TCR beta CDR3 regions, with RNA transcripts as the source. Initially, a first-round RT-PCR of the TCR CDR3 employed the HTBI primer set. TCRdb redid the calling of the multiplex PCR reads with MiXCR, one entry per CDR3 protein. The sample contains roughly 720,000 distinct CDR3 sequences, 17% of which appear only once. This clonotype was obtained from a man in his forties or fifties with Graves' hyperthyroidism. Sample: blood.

CDR3 bases: TGTGCCAGCAGCTTTGACCAGGGTGTAGCCCAGTATTTT. It yields the protein CASSFDQGVAQYF. V and J are TRBV7-2 and TRBJ2-3; possible D gene TRBD1, 5 bases. CDR3 length equals 13 residues. Germline V gene lookup returns CDR1 SGHTA and CDR2 FQGNSA. The germline V and J ends were trimmed by 3 bases and 12 bases, with 16 bases remaining between them.